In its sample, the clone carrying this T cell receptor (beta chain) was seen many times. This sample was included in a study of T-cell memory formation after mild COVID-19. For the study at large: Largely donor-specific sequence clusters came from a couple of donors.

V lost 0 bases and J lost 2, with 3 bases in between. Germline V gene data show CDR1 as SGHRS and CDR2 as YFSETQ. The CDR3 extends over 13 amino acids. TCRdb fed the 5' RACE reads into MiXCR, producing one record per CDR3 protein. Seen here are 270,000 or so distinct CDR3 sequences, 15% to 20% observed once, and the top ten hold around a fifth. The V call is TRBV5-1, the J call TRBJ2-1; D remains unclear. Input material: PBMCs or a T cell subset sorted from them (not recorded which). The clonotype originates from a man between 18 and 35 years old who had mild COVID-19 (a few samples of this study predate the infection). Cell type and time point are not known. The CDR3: CASSLGTYNEQFF. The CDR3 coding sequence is TGCGCCAGCAGCTTGGGGACCTACAATGAGCAGTTCTTC.